This T cell receptor beta chain emerged from a study of breast tumors, draining lymph nodes, adjacent tissues (TCRdb year 2016). A note on the overall study: TCR beta repertoires were compared across tumor, adjacent nontumor tissue and axillary lymph nodes obtained from breast cancer patients. The study aimed to assess the relationships and possible T-cell exchange between tumor, surrounding tissue and draining lymph node repertoires in human breast cancer. Broader findings and caveats from the paper: The conclusion that tumor T cells originate in lymph nodes was presented as consistent with a hypothesis rather than as directly demonstrated. Tumor T-cell repertoires showed less diversity than lymph node repertoires and more diversity than nontumor tissue repertoires, and tumor T-cell repertoires showed preferential V and J gene usage. Tumor and nontumor tissue repertoires were significantly more similar in luminal-like than in basal-like breast cancer. The data were judged consistent with most tumor T cells deriving from the lymph node and then expanding within tumor tissue.

Data came from an Illumina HiSeq 2000. Multiplex PCR amplification was used to generate the TCR beta chain libraries. The amplified TCR beta chain products were analyzed by high-throughput sequencing. TCRdb reprocessing: public reads trimmed at Q25 with fastp, clones called with MiXCR, in-frame beta chains kept. Rows are unified per CDR3 protein, each entry keeping the most common DNA and genes. The sample table records tens of thousands of distinct CDR3 sequences; less than 55% of these occur just once. Of the sample, about 11% falls within the top ten clones. In this sample, this clonotype turned up once. Its antigen specificity is not known. The sample holds no much larger clone one base away, and base qualities are not on file. A single read is weak support. According to the germline V gene, CDR1 reads SGHTA and CDR2 reads FQGNSA. The CDR3 goes from the cysteine to the phenylalanine over 18 residues. The entry retains the CDR3 DNA only, 54 bases that are in frame from base 1. The V end gives up 2 bases and the J end 2 bases, leaving 13 bases in the junction not matched to a gene.

The sample taken for sequencing was breast tumor tissue. This clonotype was obtained from a female donor with breast cancer. Some clones in this sample may be carry-over from other donors' samples. This sequence uses TRBV7-2 and TRBJ2-3, and TRBD2 aligns with 7 junction nucleotides. The CDR3 protein sequence reads: CASSLFGGRDGYTDTQYF. The DNA is TGTGCCAGCAGCTTATTTGGGGGGAGGGACGGATACACAGATACGCAGTATTTT. The entire variable domain, with the stretches around the CDR3 drawn from the reference TRBV7-2 and TRBJ2-3 proteins, is GAGVSQSPSNKVTEKGKDVELRCDPISGHTALYWYRQSLGQGLEFLIYFQGNSAPDKSGLPSDRFSAERTGGSVSTLTIQRTQQEDSAVYLCASSLFGGRDGYTDTQYFGPGTRLTVL.